This T cell receptor (beta chain) was identified in a study of blood T cell repertoires in COVID-19. About the study: From the United States, Italy and Spain came samples of acute and convalescent COVID-19. In each case, the material was cDNA or gDNA derived from T cells, B-cell-depleted T cells, or PBMCs.

Original methodology: Quantification of nucleated cells was approximated via reference gene primer amplification. Profiling relied on immunoSEQ multiplex PCR, and the TCRdb table lists in-frame clones only, not all of them. V, J and clone size derive from that table, while D and trimming were established from the DNA sequence. The sample shows around 110,000 clones, about 80% of them seen only once. The specimen sequenced was peripheral blood. The receptor's source is a man between 65 and 85 years old with active or convalescent COVID-19.

This CDR3 is CSVGVRDTYGYTF. The CDR3 nucleotides are TGCAGCGTTGGGGTCCGGGACACCTATGGCTACACCTTC. The chain joins TRBV29-1 to TRBJ1-2, with a possible D match to TRBD1 (6 bases). V dropped 4 bases and J dropped 4 bases, with 13 bases sitting between them. This CDR3 has 13 amino acids. Germline V gene data show CDR1 as SQVTM and CDR2 as ANQGSEA.